These 26 T cell receptor beta chains were all obtained from the same sample, sequenced in a study of blood T cell repertoires in COVID-19. Here immunoSEQ multiplex PCR was the method, and the copy in TCRdb shows in-frame clones only, minus some. The table records about 150,000 clones, 65% to 90% of them present only once. The sample comprised peripheral blood. These receptors all stem from a woman aged 45-59 years with acute or convalescent COVID-19.

The chain is built from TRBV6-2 or TRBV6-3 and TRBJ2-7; 7 bases match TRBD1. V shed 2 bases and J 1 base; nucleotides not matched to a gene: 11. CDR3 length: 17 residues. Germline-derived CDR1 and CDR2 are MNHEY and SVGEGT. The CDR3 nucleotides are TGTGCCAGCAGTTACCCGAACCAGGGACAGCAATCCTACGAGCAGTACTTC. It specifies CASSYPNQGQQSYEQYF.

V is TRBV27 and J is TRBJ2-7; D unclear. Between the trimmed V and J ends, which lost 6 bases and 4 bases, there was a span of 7 bases. The CDR3 runs to 11 residues. From germline, CDR1 is MNHEY and CDR2 SMNVEV (reference sequence). In DNA form, the CDR3 reads TGTGCCAGCAGATTCGGTTACGAGCAGTACTTC. It specifies CASRFGYEQYF.

CDR3 loop: CASSLGEGTGTQYF. The DNA of the CDR3 is TGTGCCAGCAGCCTGGGGGAGGGTACTGGGACCCAGTACTTC. The rearrangement links TRBV3-1 (or the pseudogene TRBV3-2) to TRBJ2-5; the match to TRBD2 covers 7 bases. V lost 4 bases, J lost 7 bases, and 9 bases stayed unmatched. CDR1 and CDR2 from the germline V gene are LGHDT and YNNKEL (reference sequence). The CDR3 covers 14 residues.

The chain recombines TRBV4-3 with TRBJ2-3, with 11 bases aligning to TRBD2. The length of the CDR3 is 18 residues. The germline V gene encodes CDR1 LGHNA and CDR2 YSLEER. The V and J ends lost 1 base and 2 bases, in that order; junction bases with no gene match: 8. CDR3 in amino acids: CASSQVGLAGGLTDTQYF. The CDR3 coding sequence is TGCGCCAGCAGCCAAGTGGGGCTAGCGGGGGGACTCACAGATACGCAGTATTTT.

This chain joins TRBV5-1 and TRBJ2-4; D is possibly TRBD2 (5 bases). The CDR3 is 14 amino acids. V gave up 0 bases and J gave up 2 bases, with 6 bases separating them. Germline loops: CDR1 SGHRS, CDR2 YFSETQ. The CDR3 DNA reads as TGCGCCAGCAGCTTGGCGGGGACCAAAAACATTCAGTACTTC. Its protein product is CASSLAGTKNIQYF.

The V call is TRBV14, the J call TRBJ1-6, with TRBD1 identical over 7 bases. Trimming cost V 1 base and J 7 bases; bases outside gene matches: 4. The CDR3 has 15 residues. Germline V gene lookup returns CDR1 SGHDN and CDR2 FVKESK. CDR3 sequence reads: CASSQVGQLNSPLHF. In DNA, the CDR3 is TGTGCCAGCAGCCAAGTGGGACAGCTCAATTCACCCCTCCACTTT.

V usage is TRBV10-3 and J usage is TRBJ1-3; 8 nucleotides line up with TRBD1. J lost 0 bases, V lost 7 bases, and 8 bases had no gene match. Per germline, CDR1 ENHRY and CDR2 SYGVKD. The CDR3 has 16 amino acids. CDR3 in DNA: TGTGCCATCAAACGGGGACAGGAACTCTCTGGAAACACCATATATTTT. Protein sequence: CAIKRGQELSGNTIYF.

The V gene is TRBV9, the J gene TRBJ2-3; D remains unclear. The germline V and J ends were trimmed by 3 bases and 6 bases, with 14 bases remaining between them. CDR1 SGDLS and CDR2 YYNGEE come from the germline V gene. This CDR3 has 14 amino acids. The CDR3 bases are TGTGCCAGCAGCGGGCAAACTCTCAGGGATACGCAGTATTTT. Translated: CASSGQTLRDTQYF. The variable domain in full, with the rest retrieved from reference TRBV9 and TRBJ2-3, is DSGVTQTPKHLITATGQRVTLRCSPRSGDLSVYWYQQSLDQGLQFLIQYYNGEERAKGNILERFSAQQFPDLHSELNLSSLELGDSALYFCASSGQTLRDTQYFGPGTRLTVL.

The chain joins TRBV7-2 to TRBJ1-1; D may be TRBD1 (5 bases). The germline V and J ends were trimmed by 1 base and 7 bases, with 16 bases remaining between them. From germline, CDR1 is SGHTA and CDR2 FQGNSA. The CDR3 spans 15 residues. DNA of the CDR3: TGTGCCAGCAGCTTAGACCTACGACAACAGGATGAAGCTTTCTTT. Its translation: CASSLDLRQQDEAFF.

The J gene is TRBJ2-3, the V gene TRBV7-7; 9 nucleotides line up with TRBD1. Trimming cost V 5 bases and J 0 bases; bases outside gene matches: 6. Per the germline V gene, CDR1 is SSHAT and CDR2 is FNYEAQ (reference sequence). The CDR3 consists of 16 residues. The CDR3 region is CASSPTGTGSTDTQYF. In DNA, the CDR3 is TGTGCCAGCAGCCCGACGGGGACAGGGAGCACAGATACGCAGTATTTT.

The chain combines TRBV6-5 with TRBJ1-5; 8 nucleotides agree with TRBD1. Germline CDR1 and CDR2: MNHEY and SVGAGI. J was trimmed by 5 bases and V by 10 bases; bases with no gene match: 10. CDR3 length: 14 residues. CDR3: CATSAGQDYQPQHF. CDR3 sequence (DNA): TGTGCCACCTCCGCGGGACAGGATTATCAGCCCCAGCATTTT.

This clone appeared a single time. V and J are TRBV4-1 and TRBJ1-2, with D perhaps matching TRBD1 (5 bases). The CDR3 has 15 amino acids. The ends were cut back, 1 base at V and 4 bases at J, with 13 bases in the middle. CDR1 and CDR2 (germline): MGHRA, YSYEKL. CDR3 bases: TGCGCCAGCAGCCAAGGGCCTGGGGCGCTCTATGGCTACACCTTC. It is translated as CASSQGPGALYGYTF.

Ten or more counts support this clone. The chain employs TRBV6-1 and TRBJ1-1; D not resolved. V was cut by 1 base and J by 3 bases, with 18 bases left in between. Germline CDR1 and CDR2: MNHNS and SASEGT. This CDR3 has 17 amino acids. CDR3 coding DNA: TGTGCCAGCAGTGAAGAGTACCTGGCGGTAAGGCACACTGAAGCTTTCTTT. This codes for CASSEEYLAVRHTEAFF.

This clone was seen only a few times. In nucleotides, the CDR3 is TGTGCCAGCAGCGAAACAGACAGCAGCACTGAAGCTTTCTTT. Translation gives CASSETDSSTEAFF. The chain has TRBV11-2 and TRBJ1-1, with a weak D call TRBD1 (5 bases). The CDR3 is made up of 14 amino acids. Germline V lookup: CDR1 SGHAT, CDR2 FQNNGV. V dropped 5 bases and J dropped 4 bases, with 14 bases sitting between them. Full variable domain (outside the CDR3, taken from reference TRBV11-2 and TRBJ1-1): EAGVAQSPRYKIIEKRQSVAFWCNPISGHATLYWYQQILGQGPKLLIQFQNNGVVDDSQLPKDRFSAERLKGVDSTLKIQPAKLEDSAVYLCASSETDSSTEAFFGQGTRLTVV.

The V and J genes are TRBV6-1 and TRBJ1-3; D ambiguous. The CDR3 consists of 15 residues. The V gene's germline CDR1 is MNHNS and CDR2 SASEGT. The germline V and J ends were trimmed by 0 bases and 0 bases, with 6 bases remaining between them. CDR3 coding DNA: TGTGCCAGCAGTGAAGCGGCAGTCTCTGGAAACACCATATATTTT. Encoded protein: CASSEAAVSGNTIYF.

V gene TRBV7-3 combines with J gene TRBJ2-7, with a weak D call TRBD2 (6 bases). V was shortened by 2 bases and J by 6 bases, with 8 bases between the two germline ends. From germline, CDR1 is SGHTA and CDR2 FQGTGA. This CDR3 contains 12 residues. The CDR3 DNA follows: TGTGCCAGCAGCTTAGGTAGCGGCGAGCAGTACTTC. Translation: CASSLGSGEQYF.

CDR3 protein: CASSPEGTGPNEKLFF. In nucleotides, the CDR3 is TGTGCCAGCTCACCTGAGGGGACAGGACCTAATGAAAAACTGTTTTTT. V is TRBV18 and J is TRBJ1-4; 8 bases agree with TRBD1. The ends lost 3 bases at V and 3 bases at J; junction bases unmatched: 6. The CDR3 totals 16 residues. The germline V gene encodes CDR1 KGHSH and CDR2 LQKENI.

The CDR3 region has the DNA TGTGCCAGCAGCCCCCCTTTGCGGGGGGCTACCTCCTACAATGAGCAGTTCTTC. It codes for CASSPPLRGATSYNEQFF. The genes are TRBV5-6 and TRBJ2-1; 8 nucleotides align to TRBD2. Trimming took 4 bases from V and 0 from J; bases not matched to a gene: 12. CDR1 SGHDT and CDR2 YYEEEE come from the germline V gene. There are 18 residues in the CDR3.

The rearrangement links TRBV6-2 or TRBV6-3 to TRBJ2-1; no firm D call. The CDR3 sequence is 14 residues long. V dropped 2 bases and J dropped 9 bases, with 14 bases sitting between them. The germline V gene has CDR1 MNHEY and CDR2 SVGEGT. The CDR3 loop reads CASSYEASLSEQFF. The CDR3 DNA reads TGTGCCAGCAGTTACGAGGCTAGTCTTAGTGAGCAGTTCTTC.

V and J are TRBV5-1 and TRBJ1-4; no clear D gene. This CDR3 has 14 amino acids. Germline V CDR1 and CDR2: SGHRS, YFSETQ. With 2 bases removed from V and 7 bases from J, the gap between germline ends came to 12 bases. CDR3 sequence reads: CASSFDGNLEKLFF. Here the CDR3 DNA reads TGCGCCAGCAGCTTTGACGGGAACCTTGAAAAACTGTTTTTT.

The V gene is TRBV29-1, the J gene TRBJ2-3, with D tentatively TRBD2 (6 bases). Germline loops: CDR1 SQVTM, CDR2 ANQGSEA. V was clipped by 3 bases and J by 0 bases, with 16 bases between them. This CDR3 has 16 amino acids. The CDR3, as DNA: TGCAGCGTTGAGCCCGCCCGGGACTTCAGCACAGATACGCAGTATTTT. Its translation is CSVEPARDFSTDTQYF.

This clone occurred a few times. The chain uses TRBV5-5 and TRBJ2-7; D gene ambiguous. Trimming shortened V by 4 bases and J by 6 bases, and 11 bases separated the two germline ends. This CDR3 is built from 12 residues. CDR1 SGHKS and CDR2 YYEKEE come from the germline V gene (reference sequence). The DNA for the CDR3 is TGTGCCAGCAGCCGCCGACTGGGCGAGCAGTACTTC. The encoded protein is CASSRRLGEQYF.

The chain recombines TRBV6-2 or TRBV6-3 with TRBJ2-5; D is unresolved. Between the trimmed V and J ends, which lost 2 bases and 4 bases, there was a span of 5 bases. The CDR3 consists of 12 residues. Germline V gene lookup returns CDR1 MNHEY and CDR2 SVGEGT. CDR3: CASSYPLETQYF. CDR3 nucleotide sequence: TGTGCCAGCAGTTACCCTTTAGAGACCCAGTACTTC.

The chain is built from TRBV7-3 and TRBJ1-1; weak D call: TRBD1 (6 bases). There are 18 residues in the CDR3. V lost 0 bases and J lost 1, with 18 bases in between. The germline gives CDR1 SGHTA, CDR2 FQGTGA. CDR3 nucleotide sequence: TGTGCCAGCAGCTTAACCGCCCACCGGGGGGCCACGAACACTGAAGCTTTCTTT. It specifies CASSLTAHRGATNTEAFF.

This rearrangement joins TRBV6-5 to TRBJ2-1; D perhaps matches TRBD2 (5 bases). This CDR3 spans 11 amino acids. V shed 5 bases and J shed 9 bases, with 8 bases lying between them. Germline values: CDR1 MNHEY, CDR2 SVGAGI. The CDR3 reads CASSILVEQFF. CDR3 in DNA: TGTGCCAGCAGTATACTAGTTGAGCAGTTCTTC.

In DNA, the CDR3 is TGTGCCAGCAGTTTTTCTAGTCCGGGACAGTCCTACGAGCAGTACTTC. Its translation is CASSFSSPGQSYEQYF. The chain carries TRBV27 and TRBJ2-7; 7 nucleotides match TRBD1. CDR3 length: 16 amino acids. V lost 3 bases and J lost 1; bases outside the gene matches: 9. CDR1 and CDR2 from the germline V gene are MNHEY and SMNVEV (reference sequence).